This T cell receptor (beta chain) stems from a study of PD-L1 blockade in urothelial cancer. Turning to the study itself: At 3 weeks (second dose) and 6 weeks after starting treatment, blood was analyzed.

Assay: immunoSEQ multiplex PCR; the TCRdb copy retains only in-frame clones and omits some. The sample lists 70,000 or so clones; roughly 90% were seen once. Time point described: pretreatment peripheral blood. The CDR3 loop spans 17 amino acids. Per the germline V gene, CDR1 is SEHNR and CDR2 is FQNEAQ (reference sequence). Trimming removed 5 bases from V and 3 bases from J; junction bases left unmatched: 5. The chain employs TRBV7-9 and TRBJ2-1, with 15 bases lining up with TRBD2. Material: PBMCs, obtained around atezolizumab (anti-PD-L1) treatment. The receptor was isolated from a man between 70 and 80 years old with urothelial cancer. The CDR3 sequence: CASSPGTSGRSYNEQFF. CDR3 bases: TGTGCCAGCAGCCCAGGGACTAGCGGGAGGAGCTACAATGAGCAGTTCTTC.